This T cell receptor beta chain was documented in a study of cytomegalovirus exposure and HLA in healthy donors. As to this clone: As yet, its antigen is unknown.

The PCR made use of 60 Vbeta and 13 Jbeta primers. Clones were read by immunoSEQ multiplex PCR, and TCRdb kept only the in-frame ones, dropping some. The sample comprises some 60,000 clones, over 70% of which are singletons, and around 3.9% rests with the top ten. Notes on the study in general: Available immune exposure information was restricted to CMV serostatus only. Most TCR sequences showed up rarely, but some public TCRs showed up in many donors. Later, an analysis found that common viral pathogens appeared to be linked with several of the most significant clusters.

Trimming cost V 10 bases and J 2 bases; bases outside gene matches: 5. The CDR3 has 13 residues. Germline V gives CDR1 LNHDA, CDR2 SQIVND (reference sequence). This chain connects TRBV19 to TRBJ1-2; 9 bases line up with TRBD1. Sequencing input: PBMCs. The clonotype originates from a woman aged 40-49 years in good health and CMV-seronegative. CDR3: CATGTGLNYGYTF. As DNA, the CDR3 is TGTGCCACCGGGACAGGGTTGAACTATGGCTACACCTTC.